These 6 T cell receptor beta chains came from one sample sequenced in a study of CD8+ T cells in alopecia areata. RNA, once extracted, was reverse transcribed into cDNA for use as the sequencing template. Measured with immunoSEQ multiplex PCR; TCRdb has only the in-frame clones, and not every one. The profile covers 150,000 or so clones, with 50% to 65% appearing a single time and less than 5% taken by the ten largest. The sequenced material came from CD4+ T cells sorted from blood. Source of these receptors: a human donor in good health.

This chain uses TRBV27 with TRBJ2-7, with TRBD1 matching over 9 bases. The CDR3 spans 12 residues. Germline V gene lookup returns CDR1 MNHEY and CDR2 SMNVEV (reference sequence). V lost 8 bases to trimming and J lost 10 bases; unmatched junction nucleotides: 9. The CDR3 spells CASLDRGARQYF. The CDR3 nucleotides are TGTGCCAGCCTCGACAGGGGGGCCCGCCAGTACTTC.

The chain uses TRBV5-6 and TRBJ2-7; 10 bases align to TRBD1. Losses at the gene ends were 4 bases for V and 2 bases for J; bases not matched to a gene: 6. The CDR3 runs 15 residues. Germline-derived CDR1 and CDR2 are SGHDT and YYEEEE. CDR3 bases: TGTGCCAGCAGCCCGACAGGACAGGGGGCCTACGAGCAGTACTTC. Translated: CASSPTGQGAYEQYF.

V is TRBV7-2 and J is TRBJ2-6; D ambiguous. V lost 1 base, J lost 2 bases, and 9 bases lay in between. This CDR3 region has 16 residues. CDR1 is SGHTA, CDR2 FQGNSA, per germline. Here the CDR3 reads CASSLGRIPGANVLTF. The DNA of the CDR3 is TGTGCCAGCAGCTTAGGCAGGATCCCTGGGGCCAACGTCCTGACTTTC.

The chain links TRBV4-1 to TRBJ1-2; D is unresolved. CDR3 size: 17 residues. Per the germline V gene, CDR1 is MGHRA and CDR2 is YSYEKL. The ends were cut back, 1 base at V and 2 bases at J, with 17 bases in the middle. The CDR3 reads CASSQGIPLGNNYGYTF. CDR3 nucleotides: TGCGCCAGCAGCCAAGGTATACCCCTGGGCAACAACTATGGCTACACCTTC.

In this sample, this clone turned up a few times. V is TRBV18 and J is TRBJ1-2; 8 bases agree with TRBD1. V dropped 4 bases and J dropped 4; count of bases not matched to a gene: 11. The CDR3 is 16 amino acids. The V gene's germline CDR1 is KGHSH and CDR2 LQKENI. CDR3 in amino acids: CASSLKRDRTFYGYTF. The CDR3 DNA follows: TGTGCCAGCTCACTAAAGCGGGACAGGACCTTCTATGGCTACACCTTC.

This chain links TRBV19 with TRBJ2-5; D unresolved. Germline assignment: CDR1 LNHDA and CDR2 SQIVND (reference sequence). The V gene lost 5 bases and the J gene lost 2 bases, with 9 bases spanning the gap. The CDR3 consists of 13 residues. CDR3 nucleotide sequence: TGTGCCAGTAGTGACAATGTTCAAGAGACCCAGTACTTC. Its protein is CASSDNVQETQYF.